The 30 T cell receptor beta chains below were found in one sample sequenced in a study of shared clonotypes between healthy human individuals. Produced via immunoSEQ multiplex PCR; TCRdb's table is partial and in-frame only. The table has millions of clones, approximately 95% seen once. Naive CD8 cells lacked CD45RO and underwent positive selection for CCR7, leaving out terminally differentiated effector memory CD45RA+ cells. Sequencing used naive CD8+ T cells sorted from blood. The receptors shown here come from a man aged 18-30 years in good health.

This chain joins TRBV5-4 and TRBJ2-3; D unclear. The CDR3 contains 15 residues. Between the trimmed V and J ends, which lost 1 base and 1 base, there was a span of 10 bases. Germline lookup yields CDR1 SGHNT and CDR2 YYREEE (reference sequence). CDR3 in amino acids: CASSLPDDRTDTQYF. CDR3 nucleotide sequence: TGTGCCAGCAGCTTGCCCGACGACCGCACAGATACGCAGTATTTT.

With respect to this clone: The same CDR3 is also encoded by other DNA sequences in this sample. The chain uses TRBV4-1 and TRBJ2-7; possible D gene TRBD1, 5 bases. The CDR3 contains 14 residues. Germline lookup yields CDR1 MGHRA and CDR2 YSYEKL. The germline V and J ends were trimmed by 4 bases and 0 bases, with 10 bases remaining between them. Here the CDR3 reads CASSPRRDSYEQYF. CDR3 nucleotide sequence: TGCGCCAGCAGCCCCCGCAGGGACTCCTACGAGCAGTACTTC.

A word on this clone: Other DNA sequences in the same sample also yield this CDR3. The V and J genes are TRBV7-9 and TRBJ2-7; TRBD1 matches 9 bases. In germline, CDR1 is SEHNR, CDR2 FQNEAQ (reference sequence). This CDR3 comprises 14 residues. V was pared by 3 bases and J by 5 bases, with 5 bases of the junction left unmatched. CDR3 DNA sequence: TGTGCCAGCAGCTTGGGACAGGGTGTCGACGAGCAGTACTTC. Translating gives CASSLGQGVDEQYF.

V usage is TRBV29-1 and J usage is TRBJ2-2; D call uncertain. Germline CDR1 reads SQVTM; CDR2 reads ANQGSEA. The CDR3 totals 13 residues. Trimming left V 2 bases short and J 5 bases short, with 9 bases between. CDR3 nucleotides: TGCAGCGTTGAAAAGACGATAACCGGGGAGCTGTTTTTT. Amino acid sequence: CSVEKTITGELFF.

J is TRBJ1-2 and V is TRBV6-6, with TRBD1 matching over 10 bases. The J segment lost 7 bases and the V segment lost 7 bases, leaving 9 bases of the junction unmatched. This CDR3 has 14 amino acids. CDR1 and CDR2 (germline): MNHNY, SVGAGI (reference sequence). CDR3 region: CASIPPGQGLGYTF. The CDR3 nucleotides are TGTGCCAGCATTCCGCCGGGACAGGGGCTTGGCTACACCTTC.

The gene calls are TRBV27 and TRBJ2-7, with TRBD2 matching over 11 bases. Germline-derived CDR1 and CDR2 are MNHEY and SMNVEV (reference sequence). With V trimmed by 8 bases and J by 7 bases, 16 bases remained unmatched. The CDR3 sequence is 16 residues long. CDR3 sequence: CASATLRTSGSEEQYF. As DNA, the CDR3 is TGTGCCAGCGCTACACTCCGCACTAGCGGGAGCGAAGAGCAGTACTTC.

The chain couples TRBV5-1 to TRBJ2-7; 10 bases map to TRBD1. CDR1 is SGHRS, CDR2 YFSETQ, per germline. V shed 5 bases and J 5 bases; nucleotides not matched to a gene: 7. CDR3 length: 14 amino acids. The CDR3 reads CASRRQGAGDEQYF. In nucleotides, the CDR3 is TGCGCCAGCAGGAGACAGGGGGCAGGGGACGAGCAGTACTTC.

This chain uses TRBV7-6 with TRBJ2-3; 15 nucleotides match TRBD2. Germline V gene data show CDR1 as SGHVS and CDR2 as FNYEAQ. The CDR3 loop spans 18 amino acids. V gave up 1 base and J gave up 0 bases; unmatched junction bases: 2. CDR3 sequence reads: CASSLGTSGRASTDTQYF. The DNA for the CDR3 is TGTGCCAGCAGCTTAGGGACTAGCGGGAGGGCTAGCACAGATACGCAGTATTTT.

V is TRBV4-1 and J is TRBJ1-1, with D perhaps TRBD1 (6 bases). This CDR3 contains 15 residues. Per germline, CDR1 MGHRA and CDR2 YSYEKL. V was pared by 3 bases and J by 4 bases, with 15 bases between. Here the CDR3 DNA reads TGCGCCAGCAGCCATTCCGGGGGGCTGGCCACTGAAGCTTTCTTT. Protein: CASSHSGGLATEAFF.

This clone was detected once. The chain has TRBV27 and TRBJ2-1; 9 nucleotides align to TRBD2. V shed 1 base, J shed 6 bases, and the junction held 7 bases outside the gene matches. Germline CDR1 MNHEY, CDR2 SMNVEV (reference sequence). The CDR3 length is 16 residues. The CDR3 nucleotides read TGTGCCAGCAGTTTATTAGCGGGAGTCAGGGGCAATGAGCAGTTCTTC. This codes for CASSLLAGVRGNEQFF.

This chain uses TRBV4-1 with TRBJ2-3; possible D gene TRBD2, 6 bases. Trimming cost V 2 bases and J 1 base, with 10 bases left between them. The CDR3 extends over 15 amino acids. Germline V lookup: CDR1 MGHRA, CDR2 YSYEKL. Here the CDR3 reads CASSQSSSGTDTQYF. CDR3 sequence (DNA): TGCGCCAGCAGCCAATCGTCTAGCGGCACAGATACGCAGTATTTT.

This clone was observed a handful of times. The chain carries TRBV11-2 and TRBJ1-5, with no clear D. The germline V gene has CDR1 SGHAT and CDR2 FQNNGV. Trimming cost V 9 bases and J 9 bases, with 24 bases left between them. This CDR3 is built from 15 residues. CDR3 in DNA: TGTGCCAGGTCCACGGTTGAGGAGCGGCAATCGCCCCAGCATTTT. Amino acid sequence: CARSTVEERQSPQHF.

CDR3 nucleotide sequence: TGTGCCAGCACCCACCCCCTAGCGGGTCCTTGGGAGCAGTACTTC. It translates to CASTHPLAGPWEQYF. The chain recombines TRBV7-9 with TRBJ2-7, with 8 bases matching TRBD2. CDR3 length equals 15 residues. The trim removed 7 bases at V and 7 bases at J, leaving 15 bases unmatched. Germline CDR1 is SEHNR and CDR2 is FQNEAQ (reference sequence).

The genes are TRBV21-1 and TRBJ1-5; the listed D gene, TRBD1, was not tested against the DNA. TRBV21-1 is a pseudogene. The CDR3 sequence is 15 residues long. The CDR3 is CASSLTTGTNQPQHF. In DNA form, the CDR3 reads TGTGCCAGCAGTCTCACCACAGGGACCAATCAGCCCCAGCATTTT.

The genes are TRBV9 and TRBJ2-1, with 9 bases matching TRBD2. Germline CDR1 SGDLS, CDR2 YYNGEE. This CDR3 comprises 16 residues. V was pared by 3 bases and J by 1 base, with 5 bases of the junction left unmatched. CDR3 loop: CASSGRLADSYNEQFF. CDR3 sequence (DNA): TGTGCCAGCAGCGGACGACTAGCGGATTCCTACAATGAGCAGTTCTTC.

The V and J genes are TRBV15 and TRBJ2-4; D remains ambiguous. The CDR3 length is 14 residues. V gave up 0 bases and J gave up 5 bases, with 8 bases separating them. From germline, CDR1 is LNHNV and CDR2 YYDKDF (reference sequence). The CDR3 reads CATSRDLAENIQYF. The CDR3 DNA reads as TGTGCCACCAGCAGAGATTTAGCAGAAAACATTCAGTACTTC.

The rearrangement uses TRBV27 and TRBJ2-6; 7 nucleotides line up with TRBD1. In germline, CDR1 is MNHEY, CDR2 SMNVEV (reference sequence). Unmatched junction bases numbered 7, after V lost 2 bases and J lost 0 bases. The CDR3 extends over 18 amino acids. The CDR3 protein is CASSLLGTVVSGANVLTF. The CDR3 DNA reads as TGTGCCAGCAGTTTACTCGGGACAGTAGTCTCTGGGGCCAACGTCCTGACTTTC.

The DNA of the CDR3 is TGTGCCAGCAGTGAACAGCACCCTATCTATAATTCACCCCTCCACTTT. The encoded protein is CASSEQHPIYNSPLHF. J is TRBJ1-6 and V is TRBV2; no clear D. The CDR3 sequence is 16 residues long. CDR1 SNHLY and CDR2 FYNNEI come from the germline V gene. Trimming removed 2 bases at V and 3 bases at J, with 11 bases between.

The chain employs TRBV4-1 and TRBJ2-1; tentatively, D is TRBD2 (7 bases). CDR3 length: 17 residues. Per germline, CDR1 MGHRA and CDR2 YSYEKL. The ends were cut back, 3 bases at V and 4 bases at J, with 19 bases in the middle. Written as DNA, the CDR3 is TGCGCCAGCAGCCATCCTCAAGCGGGACAAGGATACAATGAGCAGTTCTTC. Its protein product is CASSHPQAGQGYNEQFF.

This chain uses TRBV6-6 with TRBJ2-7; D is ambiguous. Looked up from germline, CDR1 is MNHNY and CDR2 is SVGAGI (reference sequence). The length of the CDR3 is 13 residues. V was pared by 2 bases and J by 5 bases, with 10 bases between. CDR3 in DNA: TGTGCCAGCAGTTACCCACAGTTTAACGAGCAGTACTTC. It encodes CASSYPQFNEQYF.

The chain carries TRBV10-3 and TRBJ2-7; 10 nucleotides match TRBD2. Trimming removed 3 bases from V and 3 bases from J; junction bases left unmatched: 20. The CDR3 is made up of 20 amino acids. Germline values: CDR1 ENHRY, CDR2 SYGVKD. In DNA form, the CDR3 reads TGTGCCATCAGTGACCCCGAAGGAGCGGGAGGGCCGCTTATGAGCTACGAGCAGTACTTC. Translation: CAISDPEGAGGPLMSYEQYF.

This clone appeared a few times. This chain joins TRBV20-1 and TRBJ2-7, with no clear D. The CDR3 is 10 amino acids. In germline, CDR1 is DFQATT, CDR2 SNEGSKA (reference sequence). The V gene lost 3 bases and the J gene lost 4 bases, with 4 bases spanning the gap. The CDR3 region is CSASKYEQYF. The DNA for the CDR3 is TGCAGTGCTAGTAAGTACGAGCAGTACTTC.

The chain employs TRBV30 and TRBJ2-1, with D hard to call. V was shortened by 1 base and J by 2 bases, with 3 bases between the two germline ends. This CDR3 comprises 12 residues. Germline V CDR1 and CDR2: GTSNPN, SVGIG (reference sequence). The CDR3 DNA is TGTGCCTGGAGTGGCGCCTACAATGAGCAGTTCTTC. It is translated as CAWSGAYNEQFF.

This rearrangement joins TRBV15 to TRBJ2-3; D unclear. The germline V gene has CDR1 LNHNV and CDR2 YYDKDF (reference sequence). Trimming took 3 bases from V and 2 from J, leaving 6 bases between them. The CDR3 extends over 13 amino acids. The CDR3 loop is CATSSTNTDTQYF. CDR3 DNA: TGTGCCACCAGCAGCACCAACACAGATACGCAGTATTTT.

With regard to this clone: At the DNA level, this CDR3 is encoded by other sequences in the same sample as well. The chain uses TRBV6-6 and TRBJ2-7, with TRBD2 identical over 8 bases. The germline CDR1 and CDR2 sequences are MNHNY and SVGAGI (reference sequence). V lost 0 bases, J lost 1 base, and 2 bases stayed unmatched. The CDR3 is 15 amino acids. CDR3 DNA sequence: TGTGCCAGCAGTTACTCTAGCGGGGCGTCCTACGAGCAGTACTTC. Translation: CASSYSSGASYEQYF.

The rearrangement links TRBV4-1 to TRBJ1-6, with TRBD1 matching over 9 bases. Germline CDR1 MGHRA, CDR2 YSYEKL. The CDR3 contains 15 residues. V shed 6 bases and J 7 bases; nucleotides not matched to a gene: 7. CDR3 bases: TGCGCCAGCAGTCACGGACAGGGGCCCAATTCACCCCTCCACTTT. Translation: CASSHGQGPNSPLHF.

The CDR3 DNA sequence: TGTGCCAGCAGTGAAACGGTAGGGGCCGGCTATGGCTACACCTTC. Translating it yields CASSETVGAGYGYTF. The chain combines TRBV6-1 with TRBJ1-2; D is perhaps TRBD1 (5 bases). This CDR3 has 15 amino acids. V was shortened by 2 bases and J by 4 bases, with 14 bases between the two germline ends. Looked up from germline, CDR1 is MNHNS and CDR2 is SASEGT.

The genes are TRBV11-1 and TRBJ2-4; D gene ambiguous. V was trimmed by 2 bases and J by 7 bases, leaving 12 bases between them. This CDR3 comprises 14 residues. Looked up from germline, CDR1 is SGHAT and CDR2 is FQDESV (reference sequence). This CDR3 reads CASSLSHQGNIQYF. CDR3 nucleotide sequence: TGTGCCAGCAGCTTAAGCCACCAAGGGAACATTCAGTACTTC.

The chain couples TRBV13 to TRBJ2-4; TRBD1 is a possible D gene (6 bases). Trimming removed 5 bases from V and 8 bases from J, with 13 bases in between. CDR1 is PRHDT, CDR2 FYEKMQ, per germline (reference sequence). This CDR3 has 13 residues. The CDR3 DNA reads TGTGCCAGCAGCGGACAGAGTCGAGACATTCAGTACTTC. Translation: CASSGQSRDIQYF.

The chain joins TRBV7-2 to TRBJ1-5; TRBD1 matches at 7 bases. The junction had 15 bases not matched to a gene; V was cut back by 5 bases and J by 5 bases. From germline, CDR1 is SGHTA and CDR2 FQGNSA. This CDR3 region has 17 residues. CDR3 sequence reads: CASSPGQRGGPYQPQHF. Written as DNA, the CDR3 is TGTGCCAGCAGCCCGGGACAGCGCGGCGGACCTTATCAGCCCCAGCATTTT.